This T cell receptor beta chain was found in a study of cytotoxic CD8 clonotypes in ibrutinib-treated CLL. Study-level background: Median treatment time before response sampling was roughly twelve months, range 6 to 36.

Sequenced by immunoSEQ multiplex PCR; TCRdb stores in-frame clones only, minus some. This table has some 200,000 clones, about four fifths appearing once. Trimming removed 0 bases from V and 0 bases from J, with 13 bases in between. The CDR3 loop spans 17 amino acids. Germline loops: CDR1 SGHRS, CDR2 YFSETQ. The clonotype was recovered from a human donor with chronic lymphocytic leukemia. The rearrangement joins TRBV5-1 to TRBJ1-3; perhaps TRBD1 as D (5 bases). This specimen was PBMCs, taken after 12 months of ibrutinib treatment. The CDR3 nucleotides are TGCGCCAGCAGCTTGGACCCCCCAGGGTCCTCTGGAAACACCATATATTTT. The encoded protein is CASSLDPPGSSGNTIYF. Full variable domain (missing parts from reference TRBV5-1 and TRBJ1-3): KAGVTQTPRYLIKTRGQQVTLSCSPISGHRSVSWYQQTPGQGLQFLFEYFSETQRNKGNFPGRFSGRQFSNSRSEMNVSTLELGDSALYLCASSLDPPGSSGNTIYFGEGSWLTVV.